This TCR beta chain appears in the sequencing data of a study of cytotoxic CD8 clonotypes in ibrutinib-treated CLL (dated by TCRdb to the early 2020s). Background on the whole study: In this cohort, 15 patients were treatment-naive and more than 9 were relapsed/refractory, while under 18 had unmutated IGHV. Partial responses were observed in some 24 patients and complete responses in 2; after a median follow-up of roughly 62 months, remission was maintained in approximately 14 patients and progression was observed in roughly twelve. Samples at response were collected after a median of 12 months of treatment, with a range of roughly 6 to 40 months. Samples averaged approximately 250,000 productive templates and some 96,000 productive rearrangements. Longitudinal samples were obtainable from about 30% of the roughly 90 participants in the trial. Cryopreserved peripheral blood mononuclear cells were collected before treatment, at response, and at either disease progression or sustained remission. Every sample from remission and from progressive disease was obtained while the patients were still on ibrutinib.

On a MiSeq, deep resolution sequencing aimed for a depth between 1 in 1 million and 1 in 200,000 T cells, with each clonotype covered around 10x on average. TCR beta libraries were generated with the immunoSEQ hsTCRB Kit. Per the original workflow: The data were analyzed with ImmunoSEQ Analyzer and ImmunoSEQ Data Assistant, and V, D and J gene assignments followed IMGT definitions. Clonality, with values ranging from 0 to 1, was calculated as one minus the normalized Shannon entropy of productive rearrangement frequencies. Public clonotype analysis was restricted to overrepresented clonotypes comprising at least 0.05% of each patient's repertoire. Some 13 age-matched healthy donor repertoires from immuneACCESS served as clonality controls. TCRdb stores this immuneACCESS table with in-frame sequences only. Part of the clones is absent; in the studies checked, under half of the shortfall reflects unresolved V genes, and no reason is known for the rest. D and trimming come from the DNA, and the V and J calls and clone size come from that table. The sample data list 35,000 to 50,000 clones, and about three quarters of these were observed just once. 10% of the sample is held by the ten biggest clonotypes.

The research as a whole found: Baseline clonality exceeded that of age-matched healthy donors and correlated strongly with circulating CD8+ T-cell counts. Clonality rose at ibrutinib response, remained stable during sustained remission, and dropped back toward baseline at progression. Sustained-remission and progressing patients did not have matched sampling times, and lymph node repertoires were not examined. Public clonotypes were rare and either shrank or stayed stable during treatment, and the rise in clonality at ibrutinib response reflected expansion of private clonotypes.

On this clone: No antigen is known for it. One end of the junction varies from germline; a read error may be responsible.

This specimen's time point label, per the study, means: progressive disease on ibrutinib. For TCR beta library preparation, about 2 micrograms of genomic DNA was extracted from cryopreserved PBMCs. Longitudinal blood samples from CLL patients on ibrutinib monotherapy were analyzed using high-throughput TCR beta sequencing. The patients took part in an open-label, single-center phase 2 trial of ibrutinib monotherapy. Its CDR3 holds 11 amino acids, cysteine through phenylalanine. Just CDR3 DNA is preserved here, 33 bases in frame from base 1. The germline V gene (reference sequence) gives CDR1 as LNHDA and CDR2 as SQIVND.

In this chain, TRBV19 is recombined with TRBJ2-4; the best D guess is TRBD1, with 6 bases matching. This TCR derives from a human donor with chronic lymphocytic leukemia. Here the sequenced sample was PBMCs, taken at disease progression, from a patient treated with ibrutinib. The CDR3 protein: CASSIKGERSF. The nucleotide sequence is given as TGTGCCAGTAGTATAAAGGGGGAACGATCCTTC.